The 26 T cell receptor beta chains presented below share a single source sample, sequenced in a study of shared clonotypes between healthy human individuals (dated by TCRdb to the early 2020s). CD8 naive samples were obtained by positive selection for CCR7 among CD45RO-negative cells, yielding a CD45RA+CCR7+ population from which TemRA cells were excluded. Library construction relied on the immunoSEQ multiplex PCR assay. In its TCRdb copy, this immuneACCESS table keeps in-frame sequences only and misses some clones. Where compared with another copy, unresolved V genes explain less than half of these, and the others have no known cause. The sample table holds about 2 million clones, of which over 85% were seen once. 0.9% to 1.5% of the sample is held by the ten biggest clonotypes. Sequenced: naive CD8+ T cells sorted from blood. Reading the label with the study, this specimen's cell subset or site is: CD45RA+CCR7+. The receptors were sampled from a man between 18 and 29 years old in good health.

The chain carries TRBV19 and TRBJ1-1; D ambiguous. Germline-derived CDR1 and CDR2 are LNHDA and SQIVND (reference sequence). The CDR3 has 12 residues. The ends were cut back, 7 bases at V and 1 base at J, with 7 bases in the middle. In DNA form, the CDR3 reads TGTGCCAGTAAGCAGTGGAACACTGAAGCTTTCTTT. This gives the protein CASKQWNTEAFF. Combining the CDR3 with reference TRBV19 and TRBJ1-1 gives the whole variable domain DGGITQSPKYLFRKEGQNVTLSCEQNLNHDAMYWYRQDPGQGLRLIYYSQIVNDFQKGDIAEGYSVSREKKESFPLTVTSAQKNPTAFYLCASKQWNTEAFFGQGTRLTVV.

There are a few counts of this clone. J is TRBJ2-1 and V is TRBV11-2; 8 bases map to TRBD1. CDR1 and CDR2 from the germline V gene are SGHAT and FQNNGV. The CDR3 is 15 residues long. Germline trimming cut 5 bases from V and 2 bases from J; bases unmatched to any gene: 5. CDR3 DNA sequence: TGTGCCAGCAGCACAGACAGGGGCCCCTACAATGAGCAGTTCTTC. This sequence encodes CASSTDRGPYNEQFF. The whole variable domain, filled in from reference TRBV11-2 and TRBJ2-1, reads EAGVAQSPRYKIIEKRQSVAFWCNPISGHATLYWYQQILGQGPKLLIQFQNNGVVDDSQLPKDRFSAERLKGVDSTLKIQPAKLEDSAVYLCASSTDRGPYNEQFFGPGTRLTVL.

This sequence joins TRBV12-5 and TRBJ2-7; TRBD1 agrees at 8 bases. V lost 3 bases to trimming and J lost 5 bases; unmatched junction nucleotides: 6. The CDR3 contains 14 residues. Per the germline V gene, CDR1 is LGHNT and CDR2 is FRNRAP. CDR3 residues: CASGFGTGTHEQYF. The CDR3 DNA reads TGTGCTAGTGGTTTTGGGACAGGCACCCACGAGCAGTACTTC. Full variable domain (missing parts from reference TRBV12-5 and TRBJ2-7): DARVTQTPRHKVTEMGQEVTMRCQPILGHNTVFWYRQTMMQGLELLAYFRNRAPLDDSGMPKDRFSAEMPDATLATLKIQPSEPRDSAVYFCASGFGTGTHEQYFGPGTRLTVT.

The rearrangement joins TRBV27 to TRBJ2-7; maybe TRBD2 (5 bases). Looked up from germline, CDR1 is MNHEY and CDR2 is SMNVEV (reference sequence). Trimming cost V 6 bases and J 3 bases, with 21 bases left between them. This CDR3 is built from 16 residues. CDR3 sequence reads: CASSLNAGLVNYEQYF. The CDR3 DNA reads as TGTGCCAGCAGCCTAAACGCCGGACTGGTCAACTACGAGCAGTACTTC.

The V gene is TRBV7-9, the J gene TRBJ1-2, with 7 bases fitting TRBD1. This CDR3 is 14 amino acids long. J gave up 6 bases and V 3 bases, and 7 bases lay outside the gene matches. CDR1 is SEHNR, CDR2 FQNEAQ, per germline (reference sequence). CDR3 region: CASSFDRAWDGYTF. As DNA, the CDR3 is TGTGCCAGCAGCTTCGACAGGGCATGGGATGGCTACACCTTC.

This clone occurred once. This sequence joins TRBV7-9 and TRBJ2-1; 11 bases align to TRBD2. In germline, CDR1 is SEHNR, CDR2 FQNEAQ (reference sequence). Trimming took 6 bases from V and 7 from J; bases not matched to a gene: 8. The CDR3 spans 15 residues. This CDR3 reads CASRRGTSGLNEQFF. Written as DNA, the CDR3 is TGTGCCAGCAGACGCGGGACTAGCGGATTGAATGAGCAGTTCTTC.

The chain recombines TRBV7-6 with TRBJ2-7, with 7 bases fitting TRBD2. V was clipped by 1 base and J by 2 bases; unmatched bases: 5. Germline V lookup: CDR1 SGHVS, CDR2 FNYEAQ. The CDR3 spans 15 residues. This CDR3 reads CASSLGSGTTYEQYF. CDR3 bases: TGTGCCAGCAGCTTAGGCAGCGGGACTACCTACGAGCAGTACTTC. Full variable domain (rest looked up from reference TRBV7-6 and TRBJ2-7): GAGVSQSPRYKVTKRGQDVALRCDPISGHVSLYWYRQALGQGPEFLTYFNYEAQQDKSGLPNDRFSAERPEGSISTLTIQRTEQRDSAMYRCASSLGSGTTYEQYFGPGTRLTVT.

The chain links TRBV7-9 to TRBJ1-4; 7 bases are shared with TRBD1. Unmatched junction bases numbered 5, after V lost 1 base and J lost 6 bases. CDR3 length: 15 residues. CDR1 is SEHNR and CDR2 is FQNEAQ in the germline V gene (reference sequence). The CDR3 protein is CASSLGPQGDEKLFF. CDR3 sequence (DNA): TGTGCCAGCAGCTTAGGTCCCCAGGGGGATGAAAAACTGTTTTTT.

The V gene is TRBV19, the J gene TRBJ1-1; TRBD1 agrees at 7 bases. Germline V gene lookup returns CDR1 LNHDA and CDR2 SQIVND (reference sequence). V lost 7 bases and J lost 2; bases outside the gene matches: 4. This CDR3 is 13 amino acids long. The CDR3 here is CASKDRTNTEAFF. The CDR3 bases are TGTGCCAGTAAGGACAGGACAAACACTGAAGCTTTCTTT.

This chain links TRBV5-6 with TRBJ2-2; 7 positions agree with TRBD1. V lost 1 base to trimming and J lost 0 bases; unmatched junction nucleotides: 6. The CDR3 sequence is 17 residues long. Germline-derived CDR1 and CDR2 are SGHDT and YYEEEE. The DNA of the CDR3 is TGTGCCAGCAGCTTGATTCTCGGACAGGCGAACACCGGGGAGCTGTTTTTT. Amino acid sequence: CASSLILGQANTGELFF.

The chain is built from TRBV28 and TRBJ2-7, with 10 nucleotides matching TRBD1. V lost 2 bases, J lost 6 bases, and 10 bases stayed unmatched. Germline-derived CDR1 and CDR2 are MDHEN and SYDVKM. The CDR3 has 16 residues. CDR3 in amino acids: CASSLEGQGTLVEQYF. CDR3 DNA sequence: TGTGCCAGCAGTTTAGAGGGACAGGGGACGCTCGTCGAGCAGTACTTC.

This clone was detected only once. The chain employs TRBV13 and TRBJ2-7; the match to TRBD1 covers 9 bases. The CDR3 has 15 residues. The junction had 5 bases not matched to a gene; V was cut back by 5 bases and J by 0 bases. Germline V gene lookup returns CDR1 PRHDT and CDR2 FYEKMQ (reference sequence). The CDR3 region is CASSLSGQGSYEQYF. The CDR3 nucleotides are TGTGCCAGCAGCCTATCGGGACAGGGCTCCTACGAGCAGTACTTC.

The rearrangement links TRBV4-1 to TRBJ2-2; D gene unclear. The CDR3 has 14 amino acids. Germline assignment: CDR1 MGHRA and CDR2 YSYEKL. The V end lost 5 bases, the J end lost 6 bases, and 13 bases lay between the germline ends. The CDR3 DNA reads TGCGCCAGCAGCGTCCCATCCGGCTCCGGGGAGCTGTTTTTT. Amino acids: CASSVPSGSGELFF.

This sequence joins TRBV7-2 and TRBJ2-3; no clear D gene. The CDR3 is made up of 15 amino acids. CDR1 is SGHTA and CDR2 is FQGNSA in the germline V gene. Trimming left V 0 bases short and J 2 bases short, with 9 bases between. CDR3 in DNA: TGTGCCAGCAGCTTAGCACCAGACCCCACAGATACGCAGTATTTT. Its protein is CASSLAPDPTDTQYF. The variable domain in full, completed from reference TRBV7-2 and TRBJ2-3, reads GAGVSQSPSNKVTEKGKDVELRCDPISGHTALYWYRQSLGQGLEFLIYFQGNSAPDKSGLPSDRFSAERTGGSVSTLTIQRTQQEDSAVYLCASSLAPDPTDTQYFGPGTRLTVL.

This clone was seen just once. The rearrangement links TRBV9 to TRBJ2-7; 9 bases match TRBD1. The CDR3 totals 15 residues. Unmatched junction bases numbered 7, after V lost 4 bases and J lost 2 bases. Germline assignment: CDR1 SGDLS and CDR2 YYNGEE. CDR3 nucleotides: TGTGCCAGCAGCAACCCGGGACAGGGCCCCTACGAGCAGTACTTC. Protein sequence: CASSNPGQGPYEQYF.

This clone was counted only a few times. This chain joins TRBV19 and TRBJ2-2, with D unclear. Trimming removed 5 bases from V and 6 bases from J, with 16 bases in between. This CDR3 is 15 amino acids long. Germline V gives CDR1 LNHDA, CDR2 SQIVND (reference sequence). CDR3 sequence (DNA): TGTGCCAGTAGTTTTCAGGACCCCGACCCCGGGGAGCTGTTTTTT. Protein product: CASSFQDPDPGELFF.

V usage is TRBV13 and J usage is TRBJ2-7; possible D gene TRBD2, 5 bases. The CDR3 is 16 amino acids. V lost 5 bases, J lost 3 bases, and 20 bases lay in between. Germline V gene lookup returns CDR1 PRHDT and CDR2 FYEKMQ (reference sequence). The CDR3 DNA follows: TGTGCCAGCAGCCCCAGACCGCAGGACTTTCTCTACGAGCAGTACTTC. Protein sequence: CASSPRPQDFLYEQYF.

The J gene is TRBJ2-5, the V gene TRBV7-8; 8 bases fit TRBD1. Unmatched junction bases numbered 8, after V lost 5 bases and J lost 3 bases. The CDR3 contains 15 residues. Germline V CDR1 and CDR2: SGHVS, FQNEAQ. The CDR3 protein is CASSPGGAVKETQYF. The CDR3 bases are TGTGCCAGCAGCCCAGGGGGCGCGGTGAAAGAGACCCAGTACTTC.

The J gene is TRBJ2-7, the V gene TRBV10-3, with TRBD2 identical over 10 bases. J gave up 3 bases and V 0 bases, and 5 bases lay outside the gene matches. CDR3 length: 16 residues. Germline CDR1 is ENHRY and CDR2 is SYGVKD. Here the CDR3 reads CAISESGLADLYEQYF. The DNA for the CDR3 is TGTGCCATCAGTGAGTCAGGACTAGCGGACCTCTACGAGCAGTACTTC.

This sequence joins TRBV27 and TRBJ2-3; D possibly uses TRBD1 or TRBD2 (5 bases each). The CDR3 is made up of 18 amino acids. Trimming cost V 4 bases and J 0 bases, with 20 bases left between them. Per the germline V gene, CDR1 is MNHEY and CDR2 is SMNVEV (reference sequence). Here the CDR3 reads CASSSRLPGPTSTDTQYF. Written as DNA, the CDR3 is TGTGCCAGCAGTTCCAGACTACCGGGACCAACTAGCACAGATACGCAGTATTTT.

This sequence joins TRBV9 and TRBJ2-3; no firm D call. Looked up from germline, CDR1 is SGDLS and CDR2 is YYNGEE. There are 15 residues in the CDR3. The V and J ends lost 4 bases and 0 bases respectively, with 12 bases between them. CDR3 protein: CASSPQRTSTDTQYF. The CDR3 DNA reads TGTGCCAGCAGCCCCCAGAGAACTAGCACAGATACGCAGTATTTT.

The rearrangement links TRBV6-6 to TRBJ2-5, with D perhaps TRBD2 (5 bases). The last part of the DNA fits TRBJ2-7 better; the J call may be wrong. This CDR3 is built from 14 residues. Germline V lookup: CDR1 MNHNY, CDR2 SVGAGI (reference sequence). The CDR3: CASSYPGFPYEQYF. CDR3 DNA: TGTGCCAGCAGTTACCCGGGGTTTCCCTACGAGCAGTACTTC.

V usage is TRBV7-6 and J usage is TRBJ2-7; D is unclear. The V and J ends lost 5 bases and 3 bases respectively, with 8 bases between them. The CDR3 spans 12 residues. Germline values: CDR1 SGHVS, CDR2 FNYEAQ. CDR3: CASSLENYEQYF. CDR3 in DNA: TGTGCCAGCAGCCTGGAAAACTACGAGCAGTACTTC. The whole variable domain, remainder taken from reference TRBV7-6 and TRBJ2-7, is GAGVSQSPRYKVTKRGQDVALRCDPISGHVSLYWYRQALGQGPEFLTYFNYEAQQDKSGLPNDRFSAERPEGSISTLTIQRTEQRDSAMYRCASSLENYEQYFGPGTRLTVT.

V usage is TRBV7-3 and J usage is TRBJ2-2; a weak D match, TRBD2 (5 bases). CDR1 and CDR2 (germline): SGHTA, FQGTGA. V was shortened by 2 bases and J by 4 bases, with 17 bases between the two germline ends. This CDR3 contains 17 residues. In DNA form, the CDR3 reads TGTGCCAGCAGCTTACTAGCTCCCCTAACACCCACCGGGGAGCTGTTTTTT. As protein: CASSLLAPLTPTGELFF.

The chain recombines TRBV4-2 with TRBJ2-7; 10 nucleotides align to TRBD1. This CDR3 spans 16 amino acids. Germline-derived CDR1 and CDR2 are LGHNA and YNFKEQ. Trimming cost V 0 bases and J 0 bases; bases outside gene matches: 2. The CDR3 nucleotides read TGTGCCAGCAGCCAAGATCGGACAGGGGGCTCCTACGAGCAGTACTTC. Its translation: CASSQDRTGGSYEQYF.

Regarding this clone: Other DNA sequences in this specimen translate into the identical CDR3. CDR3 nucleotide sequence: TGTGCCAGCAGTTATGATGGGAACACTGAAGCTTTCTTT. Its translation: CASSYDGNTEAFF. J is TRBJ1-1 and V is TRBV7-9; the D is unclear. Trimming left V 6 bases short and J 1 base short, with 9 bases between. Per germline, CDR1 SEHNR and CDR2 FQNEAQ (reference sequence). The CDR3 length is 13 residues.